This T cell receptor (beta chain) was retrieved from a study of blood T cell repertoires in COVID-19. J gave up 5 bases and V 2 bases, and 10 bases lay outside the gene matches. Germline CDR1 LNHNV, CDR2 YYDKDF (reference sequence). This CDR3 is built from 17 residues. This clone was seen a single time. Clones were read by immunoSEQ multiplex PCR, and TCRdb kept only the in-frame ones, dropping some. Among around 150,000 clones, roughly 93% were seen once, and the ten largest hold 3.5% to 5%. This receptor was obtained from a woman aged 50 to 65 with acute or convalescent COVID-19. The chain recombines TRBV15 with TRBJ1-3, with 9 nucleotides matching TRBD1. Material for sequencing was peripheral blood. This chain's CDR3 is CATSRLTGTGSRNTIYF. CDR3 in DNA: TGTGCCACCAGCAGACTTACCGGGACAGGGAGCCGAAACACCATATATTTT.